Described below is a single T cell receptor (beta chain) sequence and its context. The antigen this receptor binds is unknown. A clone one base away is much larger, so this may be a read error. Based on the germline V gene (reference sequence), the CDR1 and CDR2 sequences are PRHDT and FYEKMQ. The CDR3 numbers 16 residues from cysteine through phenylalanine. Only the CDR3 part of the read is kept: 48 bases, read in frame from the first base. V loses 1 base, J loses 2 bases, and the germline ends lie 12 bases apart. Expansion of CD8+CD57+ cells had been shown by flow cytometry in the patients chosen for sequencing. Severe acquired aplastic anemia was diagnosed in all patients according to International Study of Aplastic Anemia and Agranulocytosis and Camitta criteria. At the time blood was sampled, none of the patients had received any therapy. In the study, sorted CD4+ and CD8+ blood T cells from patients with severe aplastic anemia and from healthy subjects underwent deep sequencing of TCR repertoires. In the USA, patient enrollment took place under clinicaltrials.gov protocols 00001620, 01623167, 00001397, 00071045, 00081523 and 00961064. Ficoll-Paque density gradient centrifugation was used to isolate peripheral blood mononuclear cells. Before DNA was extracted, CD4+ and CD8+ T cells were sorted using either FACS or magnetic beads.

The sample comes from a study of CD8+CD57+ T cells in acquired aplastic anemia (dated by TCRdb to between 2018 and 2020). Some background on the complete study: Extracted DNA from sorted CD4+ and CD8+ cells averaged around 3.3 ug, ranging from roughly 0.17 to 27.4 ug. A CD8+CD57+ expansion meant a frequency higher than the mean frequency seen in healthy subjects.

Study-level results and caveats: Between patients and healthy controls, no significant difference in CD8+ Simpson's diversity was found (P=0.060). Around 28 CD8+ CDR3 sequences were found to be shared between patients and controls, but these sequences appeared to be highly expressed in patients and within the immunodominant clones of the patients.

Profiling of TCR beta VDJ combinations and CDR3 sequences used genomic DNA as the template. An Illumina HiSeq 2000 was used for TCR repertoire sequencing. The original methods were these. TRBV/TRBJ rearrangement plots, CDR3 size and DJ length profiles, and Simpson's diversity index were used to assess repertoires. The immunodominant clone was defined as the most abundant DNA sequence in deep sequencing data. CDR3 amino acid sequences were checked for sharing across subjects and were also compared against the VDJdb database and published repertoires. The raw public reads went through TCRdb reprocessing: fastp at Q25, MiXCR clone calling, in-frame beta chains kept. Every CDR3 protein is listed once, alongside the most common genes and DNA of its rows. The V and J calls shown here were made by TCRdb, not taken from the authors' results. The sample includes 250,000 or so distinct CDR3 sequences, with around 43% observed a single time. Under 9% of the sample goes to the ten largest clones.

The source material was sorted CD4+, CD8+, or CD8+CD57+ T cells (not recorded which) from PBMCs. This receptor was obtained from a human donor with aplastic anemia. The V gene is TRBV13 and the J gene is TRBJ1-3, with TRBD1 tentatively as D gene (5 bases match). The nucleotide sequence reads TGTGCCAGCAGCTTAGATGGCAGGGCGACTGGAAACACCATATATTTT. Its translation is CASSLDGRATGNTIYF.